The rows below give T cell receptor beta chains drawn from one sample of a study of shared clonotypes between healthy human individuals. The data were produced by immunoSEQ multiplex PCR, yet TCRdb's version contains in-frame clones alone and is incomplete. The data contain about 2.4 million clones, 90% to 95% of them singletons. The material sequenced was naive CD4+ T cells from PBMCs. The receptors stem from a young man in good health. Some clones in this sample may be carry-over from other donors' samples. Each CDR3 is given with its conserved first and last residue. D genes are given only for firm matches. For some rows the clone size is stated as once, few or many, or as a class when expanded; others skip it.

J gene | clone size | D gene | V gene | CDR3 protein | CDR3 DNA
TRBJ1-2 | . | . | TRBV28 | CASSLVGAGGYTF | TGTGCCAGCAGTTTGGTAGGGGCCGGGGGCTACACCTTC
TRBJ2-3 | . | TRBD2 | TRBV5-1 | CASSFLAGDGTDTQYF | TGCGCCAGCAGCTTCCTAGCGGGAGATGGCACAGATACGCAGTATTTT
TRBJ1-1 | . | TRBD1 | TRBV28 | CASSLFSDRRYTEAFF | TGTGCCAGCAGTTTATTTTCGGACAGGAGATACACTGAAGCTTTCTTT
TRBJ1-4 | . | . | TRBV28 | CASSSRPPDPRGKLFF | TGTGCCAGCAGTTCCCGACCCCCAGACCCCAGGGGAAAACTGTTTTTT
TRBJ1-5 | . | . | TRBV7-9 | CASSLGDMSHNQPQHF | TGTGCCAGCAGCTTAGGGGACATGAGCCACAATCAGCCCCAGCATTTT
TRBJ2-2 | . | . | TRBV28 | CASSLATSTGELFF | TGTGCCAGCAGTTTAGCGACTAGCACCGGGGAGCTGTTTTTT
TRBJ1-5 | . | . | TRBV2 | CASAGQNNQPQHF | TGTGCCAGTGCTGGACAGAACAATCAGCCCCAGCATTTT
TRBJ1-3 | . | . | TRBV18 | CASSLETVSGNTIYF | TGTGCCAGCTCACTTGAGACGGTCTCTGGAAACACCATATATTTT
TRBJ2-7 | . | . | TRBV5-1 | CASSLVPSSYEQYF | TGCGCCAGCAGCTTGGTCCCCAGCTCCTACGAGCAGTACTTC
TRBJ1-2 | . | TRBD1 | TRBV11-2 | CASSSPGQGAPAYGYTF | TGTGCCAGCAGCTCTCCGGGACAGGGGGCGCCGGCCTATGGCTACACCTTC
TRBJ2-1 | . | TRBD1 | TRBV6-5 | CASSYSPGTGGHEQFF | TGTGCCAGCAGTTACTCCCCCGGGACAGGGGGCCATGAGCAGTTCTTC
TRBJ2-7 | . | TRBD2 | TRBV28 | CASTPHSGRAPYEQYF | TGTGCCAGCACCCCCCATAGCGGGAGGGCCCCCTACGAGCAGTACTTC
TRBJ2-5 | . | TRBD2 | TRBV4-2 | CASSQDGTSGSVATQYF | TGTGCCAGCAGCCAAGATGGGACTAGCGGGTCCGTCGCGACCCAGTACTTC
TRBJ2-1 | . | . | TRBV6-1 | CASYQTGSYNEQFF | TGTGCCAGCTATCAGACGGGCTCCTACAATGAGCAGTTCTTC
TRBJ2-1 | . | TRBD1 | TRBV6-4 | CASSGTGRTEQFF | TGTGCCAGCAGTGGGACAGGGCGCACCGAGCAGTTCTTC
TRBJ2-7 | few | TRBD1 | TRBV6-5 | CASSLLTGTGDF | TGTGCCAGCAGTCTTCTTACCGGGACAGGGGACTTC
TRBJ1-1 | . | . | TRBV9 | CASSVDQGTEAFF | TGTGCCAGCAGCGTCGACCAGGGGACTGAAGCTTTCTTT
TRBJ2-3 | . | TRBD2 | TRBV7-9 | CASSPAGGTRTDTQYF | TGTGCCAGCAGCCCGGCGGGGGGCACACGCACAGATACGCAGTATTTT
TRBJ1-4 | . | . | TRBV7-2 | CATKQTGRPNEKLFF | TGTGCCACCAAGCAAACGGGACGGCCTAATGAAAAACTGTTTTTT
TRBJ2-7 | . | TRBD2 | TRBV7-9 | CASSTSGGSEQYF | TGTGCCAGCAGCACCTCGGGGGGAAGCGAGCAGTACTTC
TRBJ2-7 | . | TRBD2 | TRBV4-1 | CASSSRLAPTYEQYF | TGCGCCAGCAGCTCACGACTAGCGCCTACCTACGAGCAGTACTTC
TRBJ2-1 | . | . | TRBV7-2 | CASSLARYNEQFF | TGTGCCAGCAGCTTAGCTAGGTACAATGAGCAGTTCTTC
TRBJ1-2 | . | . | TRBV10-3 | CAISDLYGLGEYGYTF | TGTGCCATCAGCGACCTCTACGGATTAGGGGAATATGGCTACACCTTC
TRBJ1-2 | . | TRBD1 | TRBV28 | CASSGTGFLFSVGYTF | TGTGCCAGCAGTGGGACAGGGTTTTTGTTTTCGGTCGGCTACACCTTC
TRBJ2-4 | once | TRBD2 | TRBV19 | CASSIGGGRTRNIQYF | TGTGCCAGTAGTATTGGGGGCGGGAGGACGAGGAACATTCAGTACTTC
TRBJ1-5 | . | . | TRBV28 | CASSLSGGRWHF | TGTGCCAGCAGTTTATCGGGCGGGCGGTGGCATTTT
TRBJ2-1 | . | TRBD2 | TRBV18 | CASSPMTSGLFGSYNEQFF | TGTGCCAGCTCACCTATGACTAGCGGGCTGTTTGGCTCCTACAATGAGCAGTTCTTC
TRBJ2-2 | . | . | TRBV7-9 | CASSTGQWTGELFF | TGTGCCAGCAGCACGGGACAATGGACCGGGGAGCTGTTTTTT
TRBJ2-6 | . | . | TRBV19 | CASIGGPSGANVLTF | TGTGCCAGTATAGGGGGGCCATCTGGGGCCAACGTCCTGACTTTC
TRBJ2-7 | . | . | TRBV5-1 | CASSLSTYEQYF | TGCGCCAGCAGCCTTTCAACCTACGAGCAGTACTTC
TRBJ2-2 | . | . | TRBV19 | CASSIDLRQYGGELFF | TGTGCCAGTAGTATAGATCTTCGGCAGTATGGCGGGGAGCTGTTTTTT
TRBJ1-1 | few | TRBD1 | TRBV7-9 | CASSLSGGGGNTEAFF | TGTGCCAGCAGCTTATCAGGGGGCGGTGGGAACACTGAAGCTTTCTTT
TRBJ2-5 | . | . | TRBV10-1 | CASSAPGPQETQYF | TGCGCCAGCAGCGCCCCGGGCCCTCAAGAGACCCAGTACTTC
TRBJ2-1 | . | TRBD2 | TRBV18 | CASSLAGLVYGEQFF | TGTGCCAGCTCCCTGGCGGGACTAGTTTACGGGGAGCAGTTCTTC
TRBJ1-3 | . | TRBD1 | TRBV5-1 | CASAEGTGGNTIYF | TGCGCCAGCGCTGAGGGGACAGGTGGAAACACCATATATTTT
TRBJ2-3 | . | TRBD2 | TRBV7-2 | CASSLVAGAQYF | TGTGCCAGCAGCTTAGTAGCGGGAGCGCAGTATTTT
TRBJ2-2 | . | TRBD2 | TRBV2 | CASSPTSGNTGELFF | TGTGCCAGCAGCCCGACTAGCGGGAACACCGGGGAGCTGTTTTTT
TRBJ2-7 | . | TRBD2 | TRBV6-5 | CASSPGLAEPGEQYF | TGTGCCAGCAGTCCGGGACTAGCGGAGCCGGGCGAGCAGTACTTC
TRBJ2-7 | . | . | TRBV19 | CASRSANEQYF | TGTGCCAGTAGGTCGGCAAACGAGCAGTACTTC
TRBJ2-3 | . | . | TRBV11-2 | CASSTRTVTMADTQYF | TGTGCCAGCAGCACGCGGACAGTTACGATGGCGGATACGCAGTATTTT
TRBJ2-2 | . | . | TRBV5-1 | CASSTTGTNTGELFF | TGCGCCAGCAGCACGACAGGAACTAACACCGGGGAGCTGTTTTTT
TRBJ2-3 | . | TRBD2 | TRBV9 | CASSVGVSGRVGDTQYF | TGTGCCAGCAGCGTAGGGGTTAGCGGGAGGGTAGGAGATACGCAGTATTTT
TRBJ2-7 | . | . | TRBV27 | CASSLTRDSYEQYF | TGTGCCAGCAGTTTAACGCGGGACTCCTACGAGCAGTACTTC
TRBJ2-7 | . | TRBD2 | TRBV4-1 | CASSPRRLLADESYEQYF | TGCGCCAGCAGCCCGAGGAGGCTTCTAGCGGACGAGTCCTACGAGCAGTACTTC
TRBJ2-1 | . | TRBD1 | TRBV6-1 | CASSDQPPGTGANEQFF | TGTGCCAGCAGTGATCAACCCCCCGGGACAGGGGCCAATGAGCAGTTCTTC
TRBJ1-1 | . | . | TRBV6-6 | CASSQLSGTEYTEAFF | TGTGCCAGCAGTCAACTATCCGGGACCGAATACACTGAAGCTTTCTTT
TRBJ2-2 | . | . | TRBV28 | CASWEELFF | TGTGCCAGCTGGGAGGAGCTGTTTTTT
TRBJ2-2 | . | TRBD2 | TRBV5-4 | CASSWGGRNTGELFF | TGTGCCAGCAGCTGGGGCGGGAGGAACACCGGGGAGCTGTTTTTT
TRBJ2-7 | . | . | TRBV28 | CASRRDTLAREYF | TGTGCCAGCAGGAGGGACACTTTGGCGCGGGAGTACTTC
TRBJ2-2 | . | . | TRBV30 | CAWGLDTGELFF | TGTGCCTGGGGGCTCGACACCGGGGAGCTGTTTTTT
TRBJ2-1 | . | . | TRBV4-1 | CASSLVGLRGANEQFF | TGCGCCAGCAGCCTAGTGGGTTTGAGGGGGGCCAATGAGCAGTTCTTC
TRBJ2-7 | . | TRBD2 | TRBV10-3 | CAISTGLAGGGPYEQYF | TGTGCCATCAGCACCGGACTAGCGGGAGGGGGTCCCTACGAGCAGTACTTC
TRBJ1-5 | . | . | TRBV12-5 | CASGPTSNQPQHF | TGTGCTAGTGGCCCCACCTCTAATCAGCCCCAGCATTTT